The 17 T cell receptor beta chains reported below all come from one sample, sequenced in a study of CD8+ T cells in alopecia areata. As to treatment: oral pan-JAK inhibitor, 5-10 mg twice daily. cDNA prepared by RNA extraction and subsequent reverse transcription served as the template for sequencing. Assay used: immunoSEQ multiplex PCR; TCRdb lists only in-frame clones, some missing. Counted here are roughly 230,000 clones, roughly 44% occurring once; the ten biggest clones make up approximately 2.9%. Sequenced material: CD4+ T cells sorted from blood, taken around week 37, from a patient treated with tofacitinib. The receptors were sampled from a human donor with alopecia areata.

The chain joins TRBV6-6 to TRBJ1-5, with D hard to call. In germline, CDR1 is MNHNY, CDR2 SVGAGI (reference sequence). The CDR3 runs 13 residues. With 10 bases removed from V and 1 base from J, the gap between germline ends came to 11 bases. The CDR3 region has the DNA TGTGCCATCTTGACCTTGAGCAATCAGCCCCAGCATTTT. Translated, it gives CAILTLSNQPQHF.

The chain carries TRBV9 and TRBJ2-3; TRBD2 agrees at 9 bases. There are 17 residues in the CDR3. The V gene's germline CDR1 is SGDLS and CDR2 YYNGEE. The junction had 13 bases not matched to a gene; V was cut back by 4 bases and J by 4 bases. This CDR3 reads CASSLPLTSGYADTQYF. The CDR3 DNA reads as TGTGCCAGCAGCCTCCCCCTCACTAGCGGGTATGCAGATACGCAGTATTTT.

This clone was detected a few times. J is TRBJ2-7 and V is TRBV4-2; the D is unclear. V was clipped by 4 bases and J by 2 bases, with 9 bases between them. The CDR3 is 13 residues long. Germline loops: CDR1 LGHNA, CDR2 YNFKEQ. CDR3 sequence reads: CASSREIAYEQYF. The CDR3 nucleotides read TGTGCCAGCAGCCGGGAAATCGCCTACGAGCAGTACTTC.

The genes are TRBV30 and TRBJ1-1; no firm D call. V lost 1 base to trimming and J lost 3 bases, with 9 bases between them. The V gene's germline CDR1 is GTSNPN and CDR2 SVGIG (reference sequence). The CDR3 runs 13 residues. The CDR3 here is CAWSGGSDTEAFF. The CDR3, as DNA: TGTGCCTGGAGTGGCGGGAGTGACACTGAAGCTTTCTTT.

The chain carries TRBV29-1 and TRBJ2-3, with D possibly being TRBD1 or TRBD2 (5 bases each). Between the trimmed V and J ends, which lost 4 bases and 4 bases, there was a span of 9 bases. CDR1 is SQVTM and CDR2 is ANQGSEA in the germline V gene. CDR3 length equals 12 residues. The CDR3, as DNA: TGCAGCGTTGTGCAGGGAGCAGATACGCAGTATTTT. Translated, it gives CSVVQGADTQYF.

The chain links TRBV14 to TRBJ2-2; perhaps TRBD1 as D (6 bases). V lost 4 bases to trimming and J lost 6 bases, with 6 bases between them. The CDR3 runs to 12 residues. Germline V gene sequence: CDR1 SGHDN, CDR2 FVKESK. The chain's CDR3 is CASSRTAGELFF. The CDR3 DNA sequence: TGTGCCAGCAGCCGGACAGCCGGGGAGCTGTTTTTT. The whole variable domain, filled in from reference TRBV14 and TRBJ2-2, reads EAGVTQFPSHSVIEKGQTVTLRCDPISGHDNLYWYRRVMGKEIKFLLHFVKESKQDESGMPNNRFLAERTGGTYSTLKVQPAELEDSGVYFCASSRTAGELFFGEGSRLTVL.

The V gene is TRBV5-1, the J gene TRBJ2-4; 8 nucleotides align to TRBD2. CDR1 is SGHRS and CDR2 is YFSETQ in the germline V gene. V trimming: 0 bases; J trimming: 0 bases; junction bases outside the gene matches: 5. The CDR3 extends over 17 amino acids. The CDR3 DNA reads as TGCGCCAGCAGCTTGGGAGCTAGCGGGCAAGCCAAAAACATTCAGTACTTC. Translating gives CASSLGASGQAKNIQYF.

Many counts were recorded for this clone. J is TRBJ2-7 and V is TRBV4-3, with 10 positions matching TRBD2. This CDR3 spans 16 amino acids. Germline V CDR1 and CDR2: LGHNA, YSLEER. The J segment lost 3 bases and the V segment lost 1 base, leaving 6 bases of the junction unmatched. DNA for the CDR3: TGCGCCAGCAGCCAAGGTCGCCTAGCGGGAGTCTACGAGCAGTACTTC. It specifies CASSQGRLAGVYEQYF.

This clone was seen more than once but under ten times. CDR3 sequence: CSVVGLAGYEQYF. For the CDR3, the DNA is TGCAGCGTTGTTGGGCTAGCGGGCTACGAGCAGTACTTC. The rearrangement joins TRBV29-1 to TRBJ2-7; 8 bases fit TRBD2. The CDR3 is made up of 13 amino acids. In germline, CDR1 is SQVTM, CDR2 ANQGSEA. The ends lost 4 bases at V and 3 bases at J; junction bases unmatched: 5.

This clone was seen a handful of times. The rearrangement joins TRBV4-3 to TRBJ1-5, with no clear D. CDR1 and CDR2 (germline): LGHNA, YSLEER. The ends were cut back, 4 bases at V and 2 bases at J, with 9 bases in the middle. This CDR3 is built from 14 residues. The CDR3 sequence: CASSLSPGNQPQHF. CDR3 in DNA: TGCGCCAGCAGCCTAAGCCCGGGCAATCAGCCCCAGCATTTT.

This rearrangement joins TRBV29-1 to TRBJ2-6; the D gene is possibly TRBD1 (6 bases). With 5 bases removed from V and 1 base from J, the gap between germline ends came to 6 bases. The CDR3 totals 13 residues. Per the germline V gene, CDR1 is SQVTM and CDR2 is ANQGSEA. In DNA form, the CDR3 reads TGCAGCGTTACAGGGTCTGGGGCCAACGTCCTGACTTTC. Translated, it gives CSVTGSGANVLTF.

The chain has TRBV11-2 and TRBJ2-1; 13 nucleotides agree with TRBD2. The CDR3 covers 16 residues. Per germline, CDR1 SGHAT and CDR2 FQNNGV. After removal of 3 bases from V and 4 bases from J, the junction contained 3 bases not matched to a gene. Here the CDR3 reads CASSFELAGGYNEQFF. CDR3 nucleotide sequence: TGTGCCAGCAGCTTCGAACTAGCGGGAGGGTACAATGAGCAGTTCTTC.

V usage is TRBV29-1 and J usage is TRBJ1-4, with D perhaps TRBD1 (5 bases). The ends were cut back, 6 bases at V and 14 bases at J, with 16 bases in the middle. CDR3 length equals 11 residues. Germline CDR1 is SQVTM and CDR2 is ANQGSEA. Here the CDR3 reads CSVRDASGLFF. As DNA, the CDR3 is TGCAGCGTGCGGGACGCCTCAGGTCTGTTTTTT.

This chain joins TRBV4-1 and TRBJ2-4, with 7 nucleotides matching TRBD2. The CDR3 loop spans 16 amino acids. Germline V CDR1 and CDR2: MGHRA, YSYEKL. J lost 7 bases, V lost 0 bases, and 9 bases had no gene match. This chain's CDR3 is CASSQDSSRDYNIQYF. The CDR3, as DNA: TGCGCCAGCAGCCAAGATTCCTCCCGGGACTACAACATTCAGTACTTC.

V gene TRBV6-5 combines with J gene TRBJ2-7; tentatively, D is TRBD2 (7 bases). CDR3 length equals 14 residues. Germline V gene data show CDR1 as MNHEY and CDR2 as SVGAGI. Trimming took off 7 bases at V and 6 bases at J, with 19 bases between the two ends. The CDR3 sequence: CASTEGGTLPEQYF. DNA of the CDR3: TGTGCCAGCACCGAGGGGGGGACCCTCCCCGAGCAGTACTTC.

CDR3 sequence (DNA): TGTGCCAGCAGCTCTACAGGGGGAGTCACTGAAGCTTTCTTT. Translation: CASSSTGGVTEAFF. J is TRBJ1-1 and V is TRBV7-2, with TRBD1 identical over 8 bases. The CDR3 runs 14 residues. Per the germline V gene, CDR1 is SGHTA and CDR2 is FQGNSA. The V and J ends lost 4 bases and 4 bases, in that order; junction bases with no gene match: 5. Combining the CDR3 with reference TRBV7-2 and TRBJ1-1 gives the whole variable domain GAGVSQSPSNKVTEKGKDVELRCDPISGHTALYWYRQSLGQGLEFLIYFQGNSAPDKSGLPSDRFSAERTGGSVSTLTIQRTQQEDSAVYLCASSSTGGVTEAFFGQGTRLTVV.

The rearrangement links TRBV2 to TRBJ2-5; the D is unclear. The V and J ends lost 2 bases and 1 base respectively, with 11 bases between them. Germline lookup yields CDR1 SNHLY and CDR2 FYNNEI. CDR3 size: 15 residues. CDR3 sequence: CASSEPRYSQETQYF. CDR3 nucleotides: TGTGCCAGCAGTGAACCCCGCTACAGCCAAGAGACCCAGTACTTC.